This T cell receptor beta chain derives from a study of cytomegalovirus exposure and HLA in healthy donors. At the level of the study: A previous analysis identified approximately 110 million unique TCR beta sequences derived from around 180 million T cells. In terms of ancestry, the Caucasian-associated cluster contained about 80% of the approximately 400 genotyped donors. Study-wide results and caveats: Researchers catalogued about 150 TCR beta chains as cytomegalovirus-associated. Accurate prediction of most subjects' HLA-A and HLA-B alleles from TCR beta sequences was reported.

PCR involved 60 Vbeta and 13 Jbeta primers. TCRdb's table, derived via immunoSEQ multiplex PCR, lists solely in-frame clones and lacks some. The sample carries some 200,000 clones, about 86% recorded once. A word on this clone: As yet, its antigen is unknown.

The length of the CDR3 is 15 residues. Per germline, CDR1 MNHNY and CDR2 SVGAGI (reference sequence). Trimming removed 6 bases from V and 1 base from J; junction bases left unmatched: 6. What was sequenced was PBMCs. The receptor was derived from a woman in her 30s in good health and CMV-seronegative. The chain is built from TRBV6-6 and TRBJ2-3; TRBD2 aligns across 8 bases. The CDR3 loop is CASRLPGLGTDTQYF. As DNA, the CDR3 is TGTGCCAGCAGACTTCCGGGACTAGGCACAGATACGCAGTATTTT.